This passage covers 3 T cell receptor beta chains from one sample sequenced in a study of STAT5B mutations in CD4+ large granular lymphocyte leukemia. Assay: immunoSEQ multiplex PCR; the TCRdb copy retains only in-frame clones and omits some. The sample contains tens of thousands of clones, about four fifths of which appear only once. The material sequenced was CD4+ T cells from blood buffy coats. These receptors were taken from a human donor in good health.

The rearrangement joins TRBV2 to TRBJ1-2; tentative D call: TRBD1 (5 bases). The CDR3 sequence is 10 residues long. The germline V gene has CDR1 SNHLY and CDR2 FYNNEI. With 6 bases removed from V and 8 bases from J, the gap between germline ends came to 7 bases. CDR3 sequence: CASRTVGYTF. Written as DNA, the CDR3 is TGTGCCAGCAGGACAGTCGGCTACACCTTC.

The chain uses TRBV18 and TRBJ2-3; no definite D call. Germline loops: CDR1 KGHSH, CDR2 LQKENI. Trimming pared 3 bases from V and 0 bases from J, leaving 4 bases between. The CDR3 has 13 residues. CDR3 bases: TGTGCCAGCTCACCTCCCAGCACAGATACGCAGTATTTT. Its translation is CASSPPSTDTQYF. The full variable domain, its missing parts supplied by reference TRBV18 and TRBJ2-3, is NAGVMQNPRHLVRRRGQEARLRCSPMKGHSHVYWYRQLPEEGLKFMVYLQKENIIDESGMPKERFSAEFPKEGPSILRIQQVVRGDSAAYFCASSPPSTDTQYFGPGTRLTVL.

The chain employs TRBV10-3 and TRBJ2-7, with D possibly TRBD2 on 6 matching bases. CDR1 is ENHRY, CDR2 SYGVKD, per germline. CDR3 size: 16 residues. V dropped 2 bases and J dropped 2 bases, with 16 bases sitting between them. As DNA, the CDR3 is TGTGCCATCAGTGAGAAGGGCCCGGCGGGGACCTACGAGCAGTACTTC. This gives the protein CAISEKGPAGTYEQYF.